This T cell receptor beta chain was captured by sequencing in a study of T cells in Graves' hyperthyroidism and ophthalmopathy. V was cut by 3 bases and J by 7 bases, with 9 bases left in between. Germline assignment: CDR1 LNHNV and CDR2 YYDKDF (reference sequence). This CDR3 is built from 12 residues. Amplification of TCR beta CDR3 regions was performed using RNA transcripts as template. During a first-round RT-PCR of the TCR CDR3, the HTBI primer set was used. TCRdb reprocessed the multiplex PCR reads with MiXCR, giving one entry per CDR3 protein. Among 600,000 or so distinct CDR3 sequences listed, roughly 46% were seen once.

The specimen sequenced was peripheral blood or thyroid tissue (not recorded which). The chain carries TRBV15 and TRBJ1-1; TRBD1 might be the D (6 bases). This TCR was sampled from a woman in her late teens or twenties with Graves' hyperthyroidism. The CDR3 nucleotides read TGTGCCACCAGCAGGGACAGCGGTGAAGCTTTCTTT. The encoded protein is CATSRDSGEAFF.